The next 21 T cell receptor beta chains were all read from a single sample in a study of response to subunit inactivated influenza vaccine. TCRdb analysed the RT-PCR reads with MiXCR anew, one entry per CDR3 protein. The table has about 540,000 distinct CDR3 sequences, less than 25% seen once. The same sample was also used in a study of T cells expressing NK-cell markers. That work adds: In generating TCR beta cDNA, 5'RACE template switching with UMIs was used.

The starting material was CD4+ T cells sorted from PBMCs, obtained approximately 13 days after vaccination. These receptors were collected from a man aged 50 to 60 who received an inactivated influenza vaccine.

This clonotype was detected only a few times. The CDR3 region has the DNA TGTGCCTGGAGTGAACAGGATCAGCCCCAGCATTTT. It yields the protein CAWSEQDQPQHF. This chain uses TRBV30 with TRBJ1-5; weak D call: TRBD1 (5 bases). The V end was cut by 1 base, the J end by 5 bases, with 6 bases between. Per germline, CDR1 GTSNPN and CDR2 SVGIG (reference sequence). The CDR3 runs 12 residues. The full variable domain, rest sourced from reference TRBV30 and TRBJ1-5, is SQTIHQWPATLVQPVGSPLSLECTVEGTSNPNLYWYRQAAGRGLQLLFYSVGIGQISSEVPQNLSASRPQDRQFILSSKKLLLSDSGFYLCAWSEQDQPQHFGDGTRLSIL.

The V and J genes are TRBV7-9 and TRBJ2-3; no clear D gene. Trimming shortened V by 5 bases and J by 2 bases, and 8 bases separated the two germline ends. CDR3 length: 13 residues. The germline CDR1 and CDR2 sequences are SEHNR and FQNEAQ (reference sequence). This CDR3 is CASSQRNTDTQYF. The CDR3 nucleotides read TGTGCCAGCAGCCAGAGAAACACAGATACGCAGTATTTT.

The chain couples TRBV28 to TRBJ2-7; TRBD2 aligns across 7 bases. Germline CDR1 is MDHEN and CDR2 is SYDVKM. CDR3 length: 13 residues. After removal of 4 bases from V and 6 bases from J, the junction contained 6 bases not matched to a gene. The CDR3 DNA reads TGTGCCAGCAGTTACGCCGGGGGGTTCGAGCAGTACTTC. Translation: CASSYAGGFEQYF.

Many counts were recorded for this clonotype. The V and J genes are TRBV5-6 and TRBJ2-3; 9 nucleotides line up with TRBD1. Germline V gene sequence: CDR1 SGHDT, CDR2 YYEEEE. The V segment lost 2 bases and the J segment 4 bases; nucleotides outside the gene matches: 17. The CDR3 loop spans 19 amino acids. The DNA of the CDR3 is TGTGCCAGCAGCTTTCTGCGGGACAGGGCCGTAGTGGACGCAGATACGCAGTATTTT. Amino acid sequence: CASSFLRDRAVVDADTQYF.

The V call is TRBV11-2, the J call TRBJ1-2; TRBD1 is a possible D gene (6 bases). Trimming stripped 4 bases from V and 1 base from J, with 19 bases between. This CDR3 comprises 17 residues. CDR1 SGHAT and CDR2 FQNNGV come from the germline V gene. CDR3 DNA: TGTGCCAGCAGCTCTCCATACAAGAGGGGGGGTAACTATGGCTACACCTTC. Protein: CASSSPYKRGGNYGYTF. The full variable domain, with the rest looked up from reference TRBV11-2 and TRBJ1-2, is EAGVAQSPRYKIIEKRQSVAFWCNPISGHATLYWYQQILGQGPKLLIQFQNNGVVDDSQLPKDRFSAERLKGVDSTLKIQPAKLEDSAVYLCASSSPYKRGGNYGYTFGSGTRLTVV.

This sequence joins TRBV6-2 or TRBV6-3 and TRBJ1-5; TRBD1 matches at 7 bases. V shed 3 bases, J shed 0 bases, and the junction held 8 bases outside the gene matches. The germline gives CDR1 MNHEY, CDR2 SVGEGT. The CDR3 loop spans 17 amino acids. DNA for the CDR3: TGTGCCAGCAGTTATATGGACAGGAGCCATAGCAATCAGCCCCAGCATTTT. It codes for CASSYMDRSHSNQPQHF.

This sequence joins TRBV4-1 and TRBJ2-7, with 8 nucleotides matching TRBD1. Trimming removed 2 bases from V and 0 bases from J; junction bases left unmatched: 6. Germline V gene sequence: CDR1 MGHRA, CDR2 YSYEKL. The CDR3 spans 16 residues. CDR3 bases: TGCGCCAGCAGCCAACCAGGGGGCTTTAGCTCCTACGAGCAGTACTTC. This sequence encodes CASSQPGGFSSYEQYF.

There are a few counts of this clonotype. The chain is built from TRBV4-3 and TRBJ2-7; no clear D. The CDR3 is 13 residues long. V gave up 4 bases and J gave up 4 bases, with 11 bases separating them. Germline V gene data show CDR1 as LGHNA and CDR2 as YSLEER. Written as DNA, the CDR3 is TGCGCCAGCAGCCGGGAAAGCGAATACGAGCAGTACTTC. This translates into CASSRESEYEQYF.

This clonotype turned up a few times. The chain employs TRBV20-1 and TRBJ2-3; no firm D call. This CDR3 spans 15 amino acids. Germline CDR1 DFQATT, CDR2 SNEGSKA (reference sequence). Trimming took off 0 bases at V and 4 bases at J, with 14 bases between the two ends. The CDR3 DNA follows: TGCAGTGCTAGAGATCTCGACGGTTTCGCAGATACGCAGTATTTT. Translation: CSARDLDGFADTQYF.

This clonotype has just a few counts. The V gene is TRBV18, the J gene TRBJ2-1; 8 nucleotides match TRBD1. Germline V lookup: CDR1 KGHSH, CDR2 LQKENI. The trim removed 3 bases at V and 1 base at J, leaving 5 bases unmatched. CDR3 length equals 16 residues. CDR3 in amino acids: CASSPITGGSYNEQFF. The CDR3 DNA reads TGTGCCAGCTCACCCATTACAGGGGGATCCTACAATGAGCAGTTCTTC.

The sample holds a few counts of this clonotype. The CDR3 bases are TGCAGTGCTATTGGTACAGCGCTAGCCCCCTACGAGCAGTACTTC. This gives the protein CSAIGTALAPYEQYF. This chain uses TRBV20-1 with TRBJ2-7, with D possibly matching TRBD2 (5 bases). The CDR3 runs to 15 residues. Per germline, CDR1 DFQATT and CDR2 SNEGSKA (reference sequence). The V end was cut by 4 bases, the J end by 2 bases, with 18 bases between.

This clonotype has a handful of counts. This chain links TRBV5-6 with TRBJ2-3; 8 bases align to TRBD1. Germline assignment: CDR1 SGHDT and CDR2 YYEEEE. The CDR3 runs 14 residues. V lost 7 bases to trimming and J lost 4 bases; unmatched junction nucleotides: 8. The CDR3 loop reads CASGSQGAADTQYF. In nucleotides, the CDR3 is TGTGCCAGCGGTTCCCAGGGGGCGGCAGATACGCAGTATTTT.

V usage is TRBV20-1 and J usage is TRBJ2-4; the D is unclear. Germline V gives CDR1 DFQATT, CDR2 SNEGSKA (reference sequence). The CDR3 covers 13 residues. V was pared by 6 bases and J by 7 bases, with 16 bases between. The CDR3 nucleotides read TGCAGTGCCCGAGTGGCCCTAGGGAACATTCAGTACTTC. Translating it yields CSARVALGNIQYF.

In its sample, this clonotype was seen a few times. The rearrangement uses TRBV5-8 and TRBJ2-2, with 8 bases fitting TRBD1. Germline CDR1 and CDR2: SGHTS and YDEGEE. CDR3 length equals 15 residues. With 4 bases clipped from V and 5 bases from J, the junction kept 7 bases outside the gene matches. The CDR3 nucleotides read TGTGCCAGCAGCCACGACAGGGGAGGTACCGGGGAGCTGTTTTTT. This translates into CASSHDRGGTGELFF.

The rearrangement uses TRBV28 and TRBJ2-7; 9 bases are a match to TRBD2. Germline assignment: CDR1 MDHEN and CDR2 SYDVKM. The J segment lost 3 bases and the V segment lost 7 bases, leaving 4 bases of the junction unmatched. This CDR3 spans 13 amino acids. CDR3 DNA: TGTGCCAGCATCAAGACTAGCGGCTACGAGCAGTACTTC. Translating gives CASIKTSGYEQYF.

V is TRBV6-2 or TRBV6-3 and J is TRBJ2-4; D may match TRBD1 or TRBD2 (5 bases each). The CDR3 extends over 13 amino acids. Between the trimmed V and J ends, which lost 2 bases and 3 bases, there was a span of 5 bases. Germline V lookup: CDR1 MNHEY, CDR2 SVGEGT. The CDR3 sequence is CASSYGGKNIQYF. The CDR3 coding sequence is TGTGCCAGCAGTTACGGGGGCAAAAACATTCAGTACTTC.

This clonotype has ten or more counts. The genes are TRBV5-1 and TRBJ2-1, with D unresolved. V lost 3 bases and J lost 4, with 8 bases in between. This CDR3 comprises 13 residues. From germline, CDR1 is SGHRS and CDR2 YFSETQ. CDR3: CASSSETYNEQFF. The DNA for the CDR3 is TGCGCCAGCAGCTCCGAAACATACAATGAGCAGTTCTTC. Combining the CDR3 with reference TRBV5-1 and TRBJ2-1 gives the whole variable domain KAGVTQTPRYLIKTRGQQVTLSCSPISGHRSVSWYQQTPGQGLQFLFEYFSETQRNKGNFPGRFSGRQFSNSRSEMNVSTLELGDSALYLCASSSETYNEQFFGPGTRLTVL.

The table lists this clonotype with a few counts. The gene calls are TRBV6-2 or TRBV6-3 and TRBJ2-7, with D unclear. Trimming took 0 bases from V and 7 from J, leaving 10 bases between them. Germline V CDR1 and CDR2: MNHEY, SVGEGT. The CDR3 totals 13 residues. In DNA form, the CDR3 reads TGTGCCAGCAGTTACTCAGGTTCCGGTGAGCAGTACTTC. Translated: CASSYSGSGEQYF.

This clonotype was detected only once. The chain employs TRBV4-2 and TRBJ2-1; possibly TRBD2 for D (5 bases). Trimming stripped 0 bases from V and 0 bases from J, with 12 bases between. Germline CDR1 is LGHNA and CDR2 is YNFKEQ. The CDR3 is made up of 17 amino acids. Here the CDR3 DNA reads TGTGCCAGCAGCCAAGATAGGACTGCAGGCTCCTACAATGAGCAGTTCTTC. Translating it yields CASSQDRTAGSYNEQFF.

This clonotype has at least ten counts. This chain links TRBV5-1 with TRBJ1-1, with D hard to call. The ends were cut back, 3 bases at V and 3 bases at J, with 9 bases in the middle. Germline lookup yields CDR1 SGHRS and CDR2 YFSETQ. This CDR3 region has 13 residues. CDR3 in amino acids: CASSWTGDTEAFF. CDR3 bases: TGCGCCAGCAGCTGGACCGGGGACACTGAAGCTTTCTTT.

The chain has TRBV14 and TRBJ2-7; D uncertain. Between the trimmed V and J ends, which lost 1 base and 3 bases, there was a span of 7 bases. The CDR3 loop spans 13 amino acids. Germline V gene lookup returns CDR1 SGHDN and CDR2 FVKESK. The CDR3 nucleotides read TGTGCCAGCAGCCAAGTGGCGAACTACGAGCAGTACTTC. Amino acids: CASSQVANYEQYF.